This T cell receptor (beta chain) is from a study of T cell repertoires in cytomegalovirus infection. Study context: Indications of both CMV infection and matching HLA type were provided by public TCR beta signatures.

The CDR3 loop spans 15 amino acids. Germline assignment: CDR1 KGHSH and CDR2 LQKENI. V dropped 3 bases and J dropped 4 bases, with 15 bases sitting between them. From the reads, TCRdb called clonotypes with MiXCR, one entry per CDR3 protein. This sample has hundreds of thousands of distinct CDR3 sequences, with about a third found just once. Remarks on this clonotype: The antigen is unknown.

The receptor comes from a human donor in good health (CMV status not recorded). Some clones in this sample may be carry-over from other donors' samples. J is TRBJ1-2 and V is TRBV18; D not certain. This specimen was cultured CD8+ T cells from PBMCs, taken from culture after CMV antigen stimulation. The CDR3 region is CASSPPDPDIYGYTF. CDR3 bases: TGTGCCAGCTCACCCCCAGACCCGGATATCTATGGCTACACCTTC.